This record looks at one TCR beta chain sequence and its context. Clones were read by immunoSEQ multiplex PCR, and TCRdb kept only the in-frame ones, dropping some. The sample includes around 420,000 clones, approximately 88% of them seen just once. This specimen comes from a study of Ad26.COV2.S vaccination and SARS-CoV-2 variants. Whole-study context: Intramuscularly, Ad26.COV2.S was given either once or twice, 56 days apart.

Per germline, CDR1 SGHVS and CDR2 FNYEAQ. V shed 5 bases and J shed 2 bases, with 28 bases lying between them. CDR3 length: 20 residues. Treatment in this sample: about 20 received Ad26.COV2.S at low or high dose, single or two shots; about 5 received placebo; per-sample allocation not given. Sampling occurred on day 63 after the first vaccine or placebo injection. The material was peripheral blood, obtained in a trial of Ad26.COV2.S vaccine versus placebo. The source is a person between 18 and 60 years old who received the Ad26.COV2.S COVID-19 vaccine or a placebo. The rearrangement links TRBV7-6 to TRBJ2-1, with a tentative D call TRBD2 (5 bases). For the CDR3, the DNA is TGTGCCAGCAGCCAAACCAGCTGGCGGGCGACACCTATTCCCTACAATGAGCAGTTCTTC. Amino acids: CASSQTSWRATPIPYNEQFF.